Sequencing of this T cell receptor (beta chain) was carried out in a study of T cell repertoires in cytomegalovirus infection. Remarks on this clonotype: What it recognizes is unknown.

MiXCR, applied by TCRdb to the reads, yields one record per CDR3 protein. The table lists approximately 500,000 distinct CDR3 sequences, 33% of them singletons, with roughly 17% in the top ten. Germline CDR1 and CDR2: LNHDA and SQIVND (reference sequence). The J segment lost 5 bases and the V segment lost 7 bases, leaving 4 bases of the junction unmatched. The CDR3 loop spans 14 amino acids. The specimen was cultured PBMCs, collected from culture after CMV antigen stimulation. This chain connects TRBV19 to TRBJ2-2; 10 bases align to TRBD2. This receptor was obtained from a human donor in good health (CMV status not recorded). Some clones in this sample may be carry-over from other donors' samples. The CDR3 DNA sequence: TGTGCCAGTATCCCTAGCGGGAGAACCGGGGAGCTGTTTTTT. Protein product: CASIPSGRTGELFF.